These 15 T cell receptor beta chains were all obtained from the same sample, sequenced in a study of OX40 agonist ivuxolimab in advanced cancers. Assay: immunoSEQ multiplex PCR; the TCRdb copy retains only in-frame clones and omits some. The data show 91,000 or so clones, approximately 94% seen once. The material sequenced was CD4+ or CD8+ T cells sorted from blood, taken in a trial of the OX40 agonist ivuxolimab. These receptors originate from an adult with an advanced solid tumor such as melanoma, head and neck, liver or kidney cancer.

The sample holds one count of this clone. The CDR3, as DNA: TGTGCCAGTAGTGCAACAGGGGGCACCTACGAGCAGTACTTC. It translates to CASSATGGTYEQYF. The chain is built from TRBV19 and TRBJ2-7, with 9 positions matching TRBD1. The junction had 4 bases not matched to a gene; V was cut back by 5 bases and J by 2 bases. The germline V gene has CDR1 LNHDA and CDR2 SQIVND (reference sequence). The CDR3 extends over 14 amino acids.

The rearrangement joins TRBV16 to TRBJ1-2, with D possibly being TRBD1 (6 bases). Germline CDR1 and CDR2: KGHSY and FQNENV. This CDR3 comprises 13 residues. V was trimmed by 4 bases and J by 8 bases, leaving 14 bases between them. The CDR3 here is CASSPTVGGGYTF. DNA of the CDR3: TGTGCCAGCAGCCCCACGGTCGGGGGCGGCTACACCTTC. The full variable domain, in which reference TRBV16 and TRBJ1-2 provide the parts outside the CDR3, is GEEVAQTPKHLVRGEGQKAKLYCAPIKGHSYVFWYQQVLKNEFKFLISFQNENVFDETGMPKERFSAKCLPNSPCSLEIQATKLEDSAVYFCASSPTVGGGYTFGSGTRLTVV.

This rearrangement joins TRBV7-7 to TRBJ2-3; 7 bases line up with TRBD2. Per germline, CDR1 SSHAT and CDR2 FNYEAQ (reference sequence). This CDR3 has 15 residues. Trimming cost V 1 base and J 3 bases; bases outside gene matches: 4. DNA of the CDR3: TGTGCCAGCAGCTTAGGCGGGGGAGGGACAGATACGCAGTATTTT. Translating it yields CASSLGGGGTDTQYF.

The chain has TRBV7-8 and TRBJ2-7; D is uncertain. The CDR3 runs 14 residues. Germline values: CDR1 SGHVS, CDR2 FQNEAQ. V lost 5 bases to trimming and J lost 7 bases, with 18 bases between them. In DNA, the CDR3 is TGTGCCAGCAGCCTACGACCACCGGCGAAGGAGCAGTACTTC. Its protein product is CASSLRPPAKEQYF.

The V call is TRBV5-4, the J call TRBJ1-2, with TRBD1 matching 8 bases. Germline lookup yields CDR1 SGHNT and CDR2 YYREEE (reference sequence). The CDR3 is 13 residues long. After removal of 4 bases from V and 5 bases from J, the junction contained 4 bases not matched to a gene. The CDR3 here is CASSAGQDYGYTF. In nucleotides, the CDR3 is TGTGCCAGCAGCGCGGGACAGGATTATGGCTACACCTTC.

The chain is built from TRBV28 and TRBJ2-7; TRBD1 matches 7 bases. J lost 2 bases, V lost 6 bases, and 10 bases had no gene match. CDR1 is MDHEN, CDR2 SYDVKM, per germline. The CDR3 totals 15 residues. Written as DNA, the CDR3 is TGTGCCAGCAGCCTAACTACAGGGGTTCCCTACGAGCAGTACTTC. Amino acids: CASSLTTGVPYEQYF.

The chain employs TRBV9 and TRBJ1-4; the D gene is possibly TRBD1 (5 bases). Germline loops: CDR1 SGDLS, CDR2 YYNGEE. Trimming shortened V by 0 bases and J by 0 bases, and 6 bases separated the two germline ends. The CDR3 totals 15 residues. CDR3 residues: CASSVATATNEKLFF. The DNA of the CDR3 is TGTGCCAGCAGCGTAGCGACAGCAACTAATGAAAAACTGTTTTTT.

V gene TRBV19 combines with J gene TRBJ2-1; 8 bases fit TRBD2. The CDR3 loop spans 16 amino acids. The germline V gene encodes CDR1 LNHDA and CDR2 SQIVND (reference sequence). The J segment lost 3 bases and the V segment lost 1 base, leaving 5 bases of the junction unmatched. The DNA for the CDR3 is TGTGCCAGTAGTATAGGGCTAGCGGGTTTCTACAATGAGCAGTTCTTC. This sequence encodes CASSIGLAGFYNEQFF. Looking up the rest from reference TRBV19 and TRBJ2-1 gives the full variable domain: DGGITQSPKYLFRKEGQNVTLSCEQNLNHDAMYWYRQDPGQGLRLIYYSQIVNDFQKGDIAEGYSVSREKKESFPLTVTSAQKNPTAFYLCASSIGLAGFYNEQFFGPGTRLTVL.

The chain is built from TRBV18 and TRBJ2-3; TRBD2 matches 13 bases. This CDR3 contains 17 residues. V trimming: 2 bases; J trimming: 0 bases; junction bases outside the gene matches: 2. Germline loops: CDR1 KGHSH, CDR2 LQKENI. The CDR3 loop reads CASSPTSGRASTDTQYF. In nucleotides, the CDR3 is TGTGCCAGCTCACCAACTAGCGGGAGGGCCAGCACAGATACGCAGTATTTT.

V usage is TRBV9 and J usage is TRBJ2-3; 11 nucleotides line up with TRBD1. Germline loops: CDR1 SGDLS, CDR2 YYNGEE. This CDR3 is built from 16 residues. The V segment lost 0 bases and the J segment 8 bases; nucleotides outside the gene matches: 8. The CDR3 nucleotides are TGTGCCAGCAGCGTAGAAATGGACAGGGGGCAGGGTACGCAGTATTTT. Amino acids: CASSVEMDRGQGTQYF.

The V and J genes are TRBV11-1 and TRBJ1-2; TRBD1 is a possible D gene (5 bases). CDR1 SGHAT and CDR2 FQDESV come from the germline V gene (reference sequence). The CDR3 extends over 16 amino acids. V was shortened by 1 base and J by 6 bases, with 18 bases between the two germline ends. In nucleotides, the CDR3 is TGTGCCAGCAGCTTAGGAAGGGGTCGGGACTCTGATGGCTACACCTTC. Its translation is CASSLGRGRDSDGYTF.

This clone is a singleton in its sample. The chain carries TRBV7-2 and TRBJ2-2; D may be TRBD1 (5 bases). Between the trimmed V and J ends, which lost 1 base and 0 bases, there was a span of 18 bases. The CDR3 is 19 residues long. Germline-derived CDR1 and CDR2 are SGHTA and FQGNSA. In DNA, the CDR3 is TGTGCCAGCAGCTTAGGAAGGGTTTGGGGCTTCGCGAACACCGGGGAGCTGTTTTTT. Translating it yields CASSLGRVWGFANTGELFF.

This clone showed up just once. V is TRBV12-5 and J is TRBJ1-5, with TRBD1 matching over 7 bases. The V gene's germline CDR1 is LGHNT and CDR2 FRNRAP. The CDR3 has 15 amino acids. With 7 bases clipped from V and 3 bases from J, the junction kept 9 bases outside the gene matches. The CDR3 nucleotides read TGTGCTAGTGCCCTGACAGGGAAGCACAATCAGCCCCAGCATTTT. It specifies CASALTGKHNQPQHF.

Notes on this clone: Mismatch with germline at one junction end may stem from a read error. The chain carries TRBV30 and TRBJ2-1; D possibly corresponds to TRBD2 (5 bases). The CDR3 is 14 residues long. Germline V gene data show CDR1 as GTSNPN and CDR2 as SVGIG (reference sequence). The CDR3 sequence: CAWRPIGWSNEQFF. DNA for the CDR3: TGTGCTTGGAGGCCTATCGGGTGGTCAAATGAGCAGTTCTTC.

The genes are TRBV9 and TRBJ1-4; the D gene is possibly TRBD1 (5 bases). Germline V gives CDR1 SGDLS, CDR2 YYNGEE. This CDR3 contains 14 residues. Trimming cost V 4 bases and J 8 bases, with 15 bases left between them. The CDR3, as DNA: TGTGCCAGCAGCCTCCCGGGGCGGGAGGAAAAACTGTTTTTT. This sequence encodes CASSLPGREEKLFF. The whole variable domain, remainder taken from reference TRBV9 and TRBJ1-4, is DSGVTQTPKHLITATGQRVTLRCSPRSGDLSVYWYQQSLDQGLQFLIQYYNGEERAKGNILERFSAQQFPDLHSELNLSSLELGDSALYFCASSLPGREEKLFFGSGTQLSVL.